The 5 T cell receptor beta chains listed next were all sequenced from one sample in a study of regulatory T cells in long-lasting Graves disease. The time point here: newly diagnosed GD, antithyroid drugs for less than 3 months. From RNA extracted from PBMCs, the TCR library was made. Sequencing libraries for TCR beta were prepared with iRepertoire HTBI primers and Arm-PCR of CDR3 regions. MiXCR was run by TCRdb on the multiplex PCR reads, yielding one entry per CDR3 protein. The sample lists about 220,000 distinct CDR3 sequences; about 19% were seen once. This same sample was also taken into another study, of T cells in Graves' hyperthyroidism and ophthalmopathy.

The sequences come from peripheral blood mononuclear cells (PBMCs), collected at new diagnosis, from a patient treated with antithyroid drugs. The source of these receptors is a woman under 40 with Graves disease.

In its sample, this clonotype was seen many times. V is TRBV27 and J is TRBJ2-2, with 9 bases identical to TRBD1. The V and J ends lost 3 bases and 5 bases, in that order; junction bases with no gene match: 7. Germline V gene sequence: CDR1 MNHEY, CDR2 SMNVEV (reference sequence). The CDR3 has 16 residues. The CDR3 nucleotides read TGTGCCAGCAGTTTCCTGGGACAGGGAGGGACCGGGGAGCTGTTTTTT. This encodes CASSFLGQGGTGELFF.

This clonotype occurred many times. The J gene is TRBJ2-1, the V gene TRBV5-1; TRBD2 agrees at 9 bases. Germline V CDR1 and CDR2: SGHRS, YFSETQ. CDR3 length: 14 residues. V lost 0 bases and J lost 10; bases outside the gene matches: 5. CDR3 in DNA: TGCGCCAGCAGCTTGGGGGTAGCGGGAGACGAGCAGTTCTTC. The encoded protein is CASSLGVAGDEQFF.

This clonotype was counted between two and nine times. The chain combines TRBV6-1 with TRBJ1-5, with D uncertain. Trimming left V 6 bases short and J 7 bases short, with 13 bases between. This CDR3 has 13 amino acids. From germline, CDR1 is MNHNS and CDR2 SASEGT. The DNA for the CDR3 is TGTGCCAGCAGGGCGGAGCTTGTCCAGCCCCAGCATTTT. It codes for CASRAELVQPQHF.

There are many counts of this clonotype. A clone one base away is much larger, so this may be a read error. The gene calls are TRBV2 and TRBJ2-3, with 7 bases aligning to TRBD1. This CDR3 is 14 amino acids long. The germline gives CDR1 SNHLY, CDR2 FYNNEI. CDR3 residues: CASRTGQRTGTQYF. In DNA form, the CDR3 reads TGTGCCAGCAGAACGGGACAGCGCACAGGTACGCAGTATTTT.

This sequence joins TRBV5-6 and TRBJ1-6; 10 positions match TRBD1. Losses at the gene ends were 4 bases for V and 12 bases for J; bases not matched to a gene: 7. This CDR3 has 14 residues. Germline CDR1 and CDR2: SGHDT and YYEEEE. CDR3 residues: CASSTGTGALPLHF. Here the CDR3 DNA reads TGTGCCAGCAGCACCGGGACAGGGGCTCTACCCCTCCACTTT.